Detailed here is one TCR beta chain. Its target antigen remains unknown. The sample holds no much larger clone one base away, and base qualities are not on file. The sample originates from a study of T cell responses to AZD1222 COVID-19 vaccine (dated by TCRdb to 2020 to 2022). Background for the entire study: A total of 230 or so trial participants underwent TCR sequencing, of whom some 210 received two doses of AZD1222 and about 26 received two doses of the MenACWY control vaccine. Trial participants were enrolled by age into 18-55, 56-69 and 70-plus year subgroups, with about 150, 27 and 61 TCR-sequenced participants respectively. On the study overall, not on this receptor specifically: Participants were mostly white British, with more females than males. The authors suggested clonal diversity may have been underestimated. Epitopes outside the regions mutated in the B.1.351 and B.1.1.7 variants were reportedly recognized by nearly half of the unique spike-specific TCRs. Conclusions about previously exposed vaccinees were limited because only six AZD1222 recipients were SARS-CoV-2 seropositive at baseline. In the small 56-69-year group, the increase in depth fell short of significance, most likely because of low power. A significant rise in spike-specific TCR breadth and depth was observed after two AZD1222 doses relative to day 0 and relative to MenACWY recipients. CD4 TCRs associated with the vaccine covered the entire spike protein, and the dominant responses were in regions 160-218 and 743-854. Because no samples from the day 14 peak response were available, repertoires could be characterized only after the peak T cell response.

The time point tag for this specimen amounts to: about 28 days (+/-7) after the second vaccine dose. Because spike-specific TCR depth and breadth did not differ between the two schedules, AZD1222 recipients who got a second dose at roughly 4 weeks were pooled with those who got a second dose at roughly 12 weeks. The vaccinee samples were drawn from two UK trials, COV001 and COV002, one of which was a single-blind randomized controlled phase 2/3 trial testing AZD1222 (ChAdOx1 nCoV-19) in healthy adults. For TCRbeta chain sequencing, PBMC samples were collected from trial participants at day 0 and at day 28 after the second dose. The CDR3 regions of human TCRbeta chains were subjected to immunosequencing. Per the authors' processing: TCRs in the repertoires were compared against a reference library of SARS-CoV-2-specific TCRs that had been generated with the MIRA antigen-specificity platform. Breadth was defined as the fraction of unique TCRs that were SARS-CoV-2-associated, and depth was defined as the fraction of total T cells that were SARS-CoV-2-associated. Using the MIRA data, each spike-specific TCR was assigned both to the spike region to which the TCR was reactive and to a CD4 or CD8 class. Log10-transformed breadth and depth values were compared by one-way ANOVA with Sidak's multiple comparisons tests. The table comes from immuneACCESS by way of TCRdb, which keeps in-frame sequences with V and J called. Part of the clones is missing from these tables; in studies checked, under half for an unresolved V gene and the rest for unknown reasons. That table furnishes V, J and clone size, whereas the DNA furnished D and trimming. The sample records tens of thousands of clones, over 75% of which are singletons. The ten largest clones add up to about 17% of the sample.

A distance of 14 bases separates the germline ends of V and J, which lose 9 bases and 0 bases respectively. CDR1 and CDR2 are drawn from the germline V gene: SGHTA, FQGNSA. Including cysteine and phenylalanine, the CDR3 has 14 amino acids. CDR3 DNA is the only sequence kept; it has 42 bases, read in frame from the first base. The rearrangement joined TRBV7-2 to TRBJ1-1; no D gene call is confident. Material: peripheral blood, obtained 28 days after the second AZD1222 dose. This TCR derives from an adult who received the AZD1222 COVID-19 vaccine. For the CDR3, the sequence is CASRISYLNTEAFF. The nucleotide sequence is given as TGTGCCAGTAGGATTTCGTATCTGAACACTGAAGCTTTCTTT.